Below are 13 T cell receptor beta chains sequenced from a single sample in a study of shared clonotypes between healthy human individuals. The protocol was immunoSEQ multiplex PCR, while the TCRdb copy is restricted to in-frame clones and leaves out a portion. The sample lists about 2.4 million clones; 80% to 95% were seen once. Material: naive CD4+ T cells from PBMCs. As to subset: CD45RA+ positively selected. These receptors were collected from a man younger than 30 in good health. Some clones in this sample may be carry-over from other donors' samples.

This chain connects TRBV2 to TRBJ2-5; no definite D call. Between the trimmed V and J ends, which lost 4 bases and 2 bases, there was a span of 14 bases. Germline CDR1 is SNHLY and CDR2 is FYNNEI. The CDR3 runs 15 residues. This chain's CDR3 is CASSGRRYNQETQYF. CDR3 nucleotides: TGTGCCAGCAGTGGCAGACGTTATAATCAAGAGACCCAGTACTTC.

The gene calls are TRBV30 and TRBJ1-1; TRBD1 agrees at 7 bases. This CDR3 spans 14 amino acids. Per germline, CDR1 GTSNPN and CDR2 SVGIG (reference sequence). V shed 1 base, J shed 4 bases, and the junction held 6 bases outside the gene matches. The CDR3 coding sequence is TGTGCCTGGAGTGAGGGGGCAGGGTCCACTGAAGCTTTCTTT. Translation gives CAWSEGAGSTEAFF.

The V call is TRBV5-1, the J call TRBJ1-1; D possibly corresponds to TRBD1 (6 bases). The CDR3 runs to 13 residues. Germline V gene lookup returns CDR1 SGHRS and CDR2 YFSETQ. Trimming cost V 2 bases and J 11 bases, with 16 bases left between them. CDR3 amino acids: CASSLEGVSGAFF. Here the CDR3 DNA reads TGCGCCAGCAGCTTAGAGGGGGTGAGTGGGGCTTTCTTT.

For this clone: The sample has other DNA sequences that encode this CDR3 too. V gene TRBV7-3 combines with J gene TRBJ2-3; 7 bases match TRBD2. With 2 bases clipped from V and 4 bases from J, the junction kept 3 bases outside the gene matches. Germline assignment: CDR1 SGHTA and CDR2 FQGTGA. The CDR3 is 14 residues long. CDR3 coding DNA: TGTGCCAGCAGCTTATCTAGCGGCTCAGATACGCAGTATTTT. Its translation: CASSLSSGSDTQYF.

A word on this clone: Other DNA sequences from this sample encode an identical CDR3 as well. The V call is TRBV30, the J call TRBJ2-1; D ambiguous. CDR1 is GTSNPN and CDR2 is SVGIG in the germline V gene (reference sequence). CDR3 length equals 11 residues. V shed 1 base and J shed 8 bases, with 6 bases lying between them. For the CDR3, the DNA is TGTGCCTGGAGTGGGAGTGATGAGCAGTTCTTC. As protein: CAWSGSDEQFF.

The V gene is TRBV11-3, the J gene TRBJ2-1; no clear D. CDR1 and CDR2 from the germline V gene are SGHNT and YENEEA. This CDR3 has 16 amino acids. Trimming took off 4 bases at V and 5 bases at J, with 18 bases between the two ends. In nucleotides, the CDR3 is TGTGCCAGCAGCTCCCCTTTGGGTGTAGCTAACAATGAGCAGTTCTTC. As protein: CASSSPLGVANNEQFF.

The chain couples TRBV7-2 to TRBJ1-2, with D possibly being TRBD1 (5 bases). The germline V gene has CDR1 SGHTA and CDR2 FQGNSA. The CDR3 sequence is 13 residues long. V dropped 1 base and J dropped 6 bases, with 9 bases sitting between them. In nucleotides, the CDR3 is TGTGCCAGCAGCTTAGGCAGGGACCATGGCTACACCTTC. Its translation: CASSLGRDHGYTF.

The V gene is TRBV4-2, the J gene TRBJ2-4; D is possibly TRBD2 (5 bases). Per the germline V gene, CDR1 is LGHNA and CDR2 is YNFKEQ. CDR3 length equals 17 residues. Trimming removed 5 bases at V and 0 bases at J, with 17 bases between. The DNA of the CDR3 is TGTGCCAGCAGCGATCCGGGAACTCGAACAGCCAAAAACATTCAGTACTTC. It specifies CASSDPGTRTAKNIQYF.

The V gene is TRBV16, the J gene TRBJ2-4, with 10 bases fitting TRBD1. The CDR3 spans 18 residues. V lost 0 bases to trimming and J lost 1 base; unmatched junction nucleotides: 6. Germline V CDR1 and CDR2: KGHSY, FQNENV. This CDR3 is CASSQSGTGEMAKNIQYF. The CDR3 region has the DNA TGTGCCAGCAGCCAATCAGGGACAGGGGAGATGGCCAAAAACATTCAGTACTTC.

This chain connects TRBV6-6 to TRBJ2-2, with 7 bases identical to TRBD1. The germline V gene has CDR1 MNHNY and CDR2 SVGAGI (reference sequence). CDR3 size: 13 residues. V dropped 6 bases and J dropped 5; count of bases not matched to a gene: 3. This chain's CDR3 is CASSVQGTGELFF. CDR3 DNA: TGTGCCAGCAGCGTACAGGGGACCGGGGAGCTGTTTTTT.

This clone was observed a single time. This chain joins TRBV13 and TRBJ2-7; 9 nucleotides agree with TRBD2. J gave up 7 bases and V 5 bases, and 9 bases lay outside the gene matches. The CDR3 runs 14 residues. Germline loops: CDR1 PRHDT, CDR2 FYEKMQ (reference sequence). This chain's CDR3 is CASSPLSSGREQYF. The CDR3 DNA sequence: TGTGCCAGCAGCCCCCTCTCGAGCGGGAGGGAGCAGTACTTC. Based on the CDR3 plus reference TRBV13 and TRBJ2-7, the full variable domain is AAGVIQSPRHLIKEKRETATLKCYPIPRHDTVYWYQQGPGQDPQFLISFYEKMQSDKGSIPDRFSAQQFSDYHSELNMSSLELGDSALYFCASSPLSSGREQYFGPGTRLTVT.

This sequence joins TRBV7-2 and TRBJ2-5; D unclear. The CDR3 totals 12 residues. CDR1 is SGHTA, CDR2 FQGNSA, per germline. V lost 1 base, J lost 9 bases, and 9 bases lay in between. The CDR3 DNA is TGTGCCAGCAGCTTAGTACTCGGAGCCCAGTACTTC. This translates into CASSLVLGAQYF.

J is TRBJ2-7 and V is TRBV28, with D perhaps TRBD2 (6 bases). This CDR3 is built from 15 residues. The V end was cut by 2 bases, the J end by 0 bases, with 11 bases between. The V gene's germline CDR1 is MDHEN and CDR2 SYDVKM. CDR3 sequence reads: CASSLRPTSSYEQYF. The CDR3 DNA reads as TGTGCCAGCAGTTTACGACCGACTAGCTCCTACGAGCAGTACTTC. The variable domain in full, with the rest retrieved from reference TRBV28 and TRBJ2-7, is DVKVTQSSRYLVKRTGEKVFLECVQDMDHENMFWYRQDPGLGLRLIYFSYDVKMKEKGDIPEGYSVSREKKERFSLILESASTNQTSMYLCASSLRPTSSYEQYFGPGTRLTVT.